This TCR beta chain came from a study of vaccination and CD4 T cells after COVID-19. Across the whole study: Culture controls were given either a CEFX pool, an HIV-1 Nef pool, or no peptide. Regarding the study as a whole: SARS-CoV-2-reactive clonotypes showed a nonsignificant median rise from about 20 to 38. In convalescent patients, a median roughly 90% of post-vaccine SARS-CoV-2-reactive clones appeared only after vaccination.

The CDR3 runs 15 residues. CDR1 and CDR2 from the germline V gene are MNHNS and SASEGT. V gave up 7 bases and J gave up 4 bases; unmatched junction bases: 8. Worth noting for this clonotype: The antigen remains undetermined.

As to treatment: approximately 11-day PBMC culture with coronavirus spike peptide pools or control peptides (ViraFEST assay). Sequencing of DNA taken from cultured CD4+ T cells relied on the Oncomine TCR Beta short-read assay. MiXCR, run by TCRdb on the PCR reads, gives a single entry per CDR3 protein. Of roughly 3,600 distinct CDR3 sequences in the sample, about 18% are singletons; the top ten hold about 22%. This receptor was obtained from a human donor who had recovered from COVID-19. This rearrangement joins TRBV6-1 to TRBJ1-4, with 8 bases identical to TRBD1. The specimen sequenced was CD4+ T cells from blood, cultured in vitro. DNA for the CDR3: TGTGCCAGCACCGCGATTGACAGGGGTAATGAAAAACTGTTTTTT. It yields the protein CASTAIDRGNEKLFF.